Shown below are 26 T cell receptor beta chains from a single sample sequenced in a study of cytomegalovirus exposure and HLA in healthy donors. The PCR ran on 60 Vbeta and 13 Jbeta primers. The table came from immunoSEQ multiplex PCR; TCRdb's copy has only in-frame clones and leaves some out. The top ten hold about 1.7% of the sample, which has some 160,000 clones, 60% to 80% seen once. Sequencing was performed on PBMCs. The source is a woman younger than 45 in good health and CMV-seronegative.

CDR3 coding DNA: TGTGCCAGCAAAACAGGGGTCCAGCCCCAGCATTTT. It yields the protein CASKTGVQPQHF. The V call is TRBV6-5, the J call TRBJ1-5, with 7 bases lining up with TRBD1. The germline V gene has CDR1 MNHEY and CDR2 SVGAGI. J was trimmed by 7 bases and V by 7 bases; bases with no gene match: 4. The CDR3 covers 12 residues.

The genes are TRBV6-1 and TRBJ2-7, with D possibly being TRBD1 (6 bases). CDR3 size: 12 residues. Trimming removed 6 bases from V and 6 bases from J, with 12 bases in between. CDR1 MNHNS and CDR2 SASEGT come from the germline V gene. This CDR3 reads CASSFGQIEQYF. The CDR3 region has the DNA TGTGCCAGCAGCTTCGGACAGATCGAGCAGTACTTC.

V and J are TRBV27 and TRBJ2-7; 8 nucleotides agree with TRBD2. The CDR3 runs to 15 residues. With V trimmed by 6 bases and J by 5 bases, 12 bases remained unmatched. Germline V CDR1 and CDR2: MNHEY, SMNVEV (reference sequence). The DNA of the CDR3 is TGTGCCAGCAGCCAAACGCGGGGGGCCGGCGACGAGCAGTACTTC. It is translated as CASSQTRGAGDEQYF.

This sequence joins TRBV18 and TRBJ1-2; TRBD1 agrees at 8 bases. Germline V CDR1 and CDR2: KGHSH, LQKENI. V was pared by 3 bases and J by 1 base, with 10 bases of the junction left unmatched. This CDR3 region has 17 residues. The chain's CDR3 is CASSPSTGQGRNYGYTF. The CDR3, as DNA: TGTGCCAGCTCACCCTCTACCGGACAGGGACGTAACTATGGCTACACCTTC.

This clone was found a few times. The chain is built from TRBV7-9 and TRBJ1-5; 7 positions agree with TRBD1. The germline V gene has CDR1 SEHNR and CDR2 FQNEAQ (reference sequence). The CDR3 spans 16 residues. V dropped 0 bases and J dropped 2; count of bases not matched to a gene: 4. CDR3 coding DNA: TGTGCCAGCAGCTTAGCCAGACAGGGAGGCAATCAGCCCCAGCATTTT. Its translation is CASSLARQGGNQPQHF.

V gene TRBV7-7 combines with J gene TRBJ2-1; 12 bases line up with TRBD2. This CDR3 is 15 amino acids long. Trimming at V came to 2 bases and at J to 10 bases, leaving 6 bases not matched to a gene. Germline V gene sequence: CDR1 SSHAT, CDR2 FNYEAQ (reference sequence). The CDR3 is CASSLSSGGAGEQFF. CDR3 nucleotides: TGTGCCAGCAGCTTATCTAGCGGGGGGGCAGGGGAGCAGTTCTTC.

The chain uses TRBV10-1 and TRBJ2-5; 8 bases are shared with TRBD1. The CDR3 spans 13 residues. The V gene's germline CDR1 is WNHNN and CDR2 SYGVQD (reference sequence). Germline trimming cut 4 bases from V and 4 bases from J; bases unmatched to any gene: 2. The CDR3 DNA reads as TGCGCCAGCAGTGGGACAGGGAGAGAGACCCAGTACTTC. Translating gives CASSGTGRETQYF.

V gene TRBV29-1 combines with J gene TRBJ1-4; D is unresolved. Germline values: CDR1 SQVTM, CDR2 ANQGSEA. This CDR3 spans 14 amino acids. The V end lost 4 bases, the J end lost 7 bases, and 16 bases lay between the germline ends. The DNA for the CDR3 is TGCAGCGTTGTCCCCCCGGGAACTGGTGAAAAACTGTTTTTT. Translated: CSVVPPGTGEKLFF.

The V call is TRBV7-6, the J call TRBJ1-1, with 8 bases matching TRBD1. The CDR3 extends over 14 amino acids. V lost 0 bases and J lost 7; bases outside the gene matches: 4. Germline assignment: CDR1 SGHVS and CDR2 FNYEAQ. Here the CDR3 DNA reads TGTGCCAGCAGCTTAGCGCGAGGGACAGGTGAAGCTTTCTTT. Protein: CASSLARGTGEAFF.

The rearrangement joins TRBV13 to TRBJ1-1; 8 nucleotides agree with TRBD1. The V gene end was trimmed by 6 bases and the J gene end by 1 base; junction bases not matched to a gene: 4. This CDR3 contains 14 residues. The germline CDR1 and CDR2 sequences are PRHDT and FYEKMQ (reference sequence). CDR3 in amino acids: CASRDREGNTEAFF. Written as DNA, the CDR3 is TGTGCCAGCAGGGACAGGGAGGGGAACACTGAAGCTTTCTTT. The complete variable domain, with remaining parts taken from reference TRBV13 and TRBJ1-1, reads AAGVIQSPRHLIKEKRETATLKCYPIPRHDTVYWYQQGPGQDPQFLISFYEKMQSDKGSIPDRFSAQQFSDYHSELNMSSLELGDSALYFCASRDREGNTEAFFGQGTRLTVV.

This chain uses TRBV12-5 with TRBJ2-3; possibly TRBD2 for D (7 bases). The CDR3 is 13 residues long. V was shortened by 7 bases and J by 4 bases, with 12 bases between the two germline ends. CDR1 is LGHNT, CDR2 FRNRAP, per germline. CDR3 protein: CASVRGGADTQYF. CDR3 in DNA: TGTGCTAGTGTGAGGGGGGGGGCAGATACGCAGTATTTT.

The chain links TRBV7-8 to TRBJ2-3; 12 bases match TRBD2. Per germline, CDR1 SGHVS and CDR2 FQNEAQ. This CDR3 has 16 residues. The trim removed 7 bases at V and 5 bases at J, leaving 10 bases unmatched. Written as DNA, the CDR3 is TGTGCCAGCACCCCTAGGGCTAGCGGGGGGGTAGATACGCAGTATTTT. Its translation is CASTPRASGGVDTQYF.

The V call is TRBV14, the J call TRBJ2-5, with D uncertain. The V end lost 4 bases, the J end lost 5 bases, and 14 bases lay between the germline ends. This CDR3 is 14 amino acids long. The V gene's germline CDR1 is SGHDN and CDR2 FVKESK. CDR3 loop: CASSPRSGWETQYF. DNA for the CDR3: TGTGCCAGCAGCCCCCGCTCGGGTTGGGAGACCCAGTACTTC. Full variable domain (rest looked up from reference TRBV14 and TRBJ2-5): EAGVTQFPSHSVIEKGQTVTLRCDPISGHDNLYWYRRVMGKEIKFLLHFVKESKQDESGMPNNRFLAERTGGTYSTLKVQPAELEDSGVYFCASSPRSGWETQYFGPGTRLLVL.

The chain employs TRBV5-1 and TRBJ2-2; perhaps TRBD2 as D (5 bases). Trimming pared 7 bases from V and 0 bases from J, leaving 10 bases between. From germline, CDR1 is SGHRS and CDR2 YFSETQ. The CDR3 runs 14 residues. The CDR3: CASQGGPNTGELFF. The CDR3 DNA is TGCGCCAGCCAAGGAGGACCGAACACCGGGGAGCTGTTTTTT.

The V call is TRBV5-1, the J call TRBJ2-5, with TRBD1 matching 12 bases. Trimming removed 4 bases from V and 5 bases from J; junction bases left unmatched: 3. The CDR3 loop spans 14 amino acids. Looked up from germline, CDR1 is SGHRS and CDR2 is YFSETQ. CDR3 in DNA: TGCGCCAGCAGCCCGGGACAGGGGGCTGAGACCCAGTACTTC. Translating it yields CASSPGQGAETQYF.

This chain joins TRBV6-4 and TRBJ2-6; 8 nucleotides line up with TRBD1. There are 18 residues in the CDR3. J lost 0 bases, V lost 2 bases, and 6 bases had no gene match. The germline V gene encodes CDR1 MRHNA and CDR2 SNTAGT. The CDR3 sequence: CASSDRGTGPSGANVLTF. The CDR3 nucleotides are TGTGCCAGCAGTGACAGGGGGACAGGACCCTCTGGGGCCAACGTCCTGACTTTC.

This sequence joins TRBV30 and TRBJ1-6; D gene uncertain. The germline CDR1 and CDR2 sequences are GTSNPN and SVGIG (reference sequence). CDR3 length equals 12 residues. Deletions cut 0 bases from V and 17 bases from J, with 14 bases between. The CDR3 DNA reads TGTGCCTGGAGTGTATTGGAGGGCCCCATCCACTTT. Residues: CAWSVLEGPIHF.

The chain has TRBV29-1 and TRBJ1-4; 9 nucleotides line up with TRBD1. V shed 7 bases and J 6 bases; nucleotides not matched to a gene: 6. This CDR3 spans 13 amino acids. Germline V gives CDR1 SQVTM, CDR2 ANQGSEA. The CDR3 nucleotides are TGCAGCGCTAGGACAGGGGTGGATGAAAAACTGTTTTTT. Translating gives CSARTGVDEKLFF.

The V gene is TRBV9, the J gene TRBJ2-5; 8 bases map to TRBD2. The CDR3 loop spans 15 amino acids. Per germline, CDR1 SGDLS and CDR2 YYNGEE. After removal of 5 bases from V and 5 bases from J, the junction contained 11 bases not matched to a gene. CDR3 in amino acids: CASSLASGGGETQYF. CDR3 DNA sequence: TGTGCCAGCAGTCTGGCGAGCGGGGGTGGGGAGACCCAGTACTTC.

This chain connects TRBV7-8 to TRBJ1-1; perhaps TRBD1 as D (6 bases). The length of the CDR3 is 13 residues. The ends were cut back, 4 bases at V and 0 bases at J, with 6 bases in the middle. Per the germline V gene, CDR1 is SGHVS and CDR2 is FQNEAQ. For the CDR3, the DNA is TGTGCCAGCAGCTACAGGGTGAACACTGAAGCTTTCTTT. Its translation is CASSYRVNTEAFF. The full variable domain, rest sourced from reference TRBV7-8 and TRBJ1-1, is GAGVSQSPRYKVAKRGQDVALRCDPISGHVSLFWYQQALGQGPEFLTYFQNEAQLDKSGLPSDRFFAERPEGSVSTLKIQRTQQEDSAVYLCASSYRVNTEAFFGQGTRLTVV.

This clone has more than one count but fewer than ten. J is TRBJ2-3 and V is TRBV2, with 8 bases fitting TRBD1. The CDR3 consists of 15 residues. Germline values: CDR1 SNHLY, CDR2 FYNNEI. After removal of 6 bases from V and 2 bases from J, the junction contained 7 bases not matched to a gene. CDR3 residues: CASRAGTGNTDTQYF. The CDR3 coding sequence is TGTGCCAGCAGAGCCGGGACAGGCAACACAGATACGCAGTATTTT. The full variable domain, its missing parts supplied by reference TRBV2 and TRBJ2-3, is EPEVTQTPSHQVTQMGQEVILRCVPISNHLYFYWYRQILGQKVEFLVSFYNNEISEKSEIFDDQFSVERPDGSNFTLKIRSTKLEDSAMYFCASRAGTGNTDTQYFGPGTRLTVL.

The chain couples TRBV6-5 to TRBJ2-7; no reliable D call. V lost 0 bases, J lost 5 bases, and 5 bases lay in between. CDR3 size: 12 residues. Germline lookup yields CDR1 MNHEY and CDR2 SVGAGI. The CDR3: CASSYSTNEQYF. CDR3 nucleotide sequence: TGTGCCAGCAGTTACTCTACTAACGAGCAGTACTTC.

The chain uses TRBV19 and TRBJ2-3; 11 bases fit TRBD1. Unmatched junction bases numbered 10, after V lost 3 bases and J lost 2 bases. This CDR3 spans 18 amino acids. The germline V gene encodes CDR1 LNHDA and CDR2 SQIVND (reference sequence). The CDR3 protein is CASSMGPGQGDLTDTQYF. CDR3 DNA: TGTGCCAGTAGTATGGGTCCGGGACAGGGGGACCTCACAGATACGCAGTATTTT.

This clone was counted a few times. V gene TRBV4-3 combines with J gene TRBJ2-7; TRBD1 might be the D (5 bases). Germline V CDR1 and CDR2: LGHNA, YSLEER. This CDR3 comprises 16 residues. V was cut by 1 base and J by 3 bases, with 16 bases left in between. Here the CDR3 reads CASSQGPQVSNYEQYF. The CDR3 DNA is TGCGCCAGCAGCCAAGGACCACAGGTTTCCAACTACGAGCAGTACTTC.

This chain joins TRBV7-9 and TRBJ1-1; D possibly corresponds to TRBD1 (5 bases). The CDR3 sequence is 14 residues long. Trimming took 1 base from V and 4 from J, leaving 10 bases between them. CDR1 and CDR2 (germline): SEHNR, FQNEAQ (reference sequence). CDR3 coding DNA: TGTGCCAGCAGCTTAGGGGGGGTTAGCACTGAAGCTTTCTTT. It yields the protein CASSLGGVSTEAFF.

The CDR3 sequence: CASSAKPGQGARDSNQPQHF. The CDR3 DNA reads as TGCGCCAGCAGCGCGAAACCGGGACAGGGGGCCCGGGACAGCAATCAGCCCCAGCATTTT. This sequence joins TRBV5-1 and TRBJ1-5; 12 bases fit TRBD1. Germline CDR1 reads SGHRS; CDR2 reads YFSETQ. This CDR3 spans 20 amino acids. V lost 4 bases, J lost 1 base, and 15 bases stayed unmatched.